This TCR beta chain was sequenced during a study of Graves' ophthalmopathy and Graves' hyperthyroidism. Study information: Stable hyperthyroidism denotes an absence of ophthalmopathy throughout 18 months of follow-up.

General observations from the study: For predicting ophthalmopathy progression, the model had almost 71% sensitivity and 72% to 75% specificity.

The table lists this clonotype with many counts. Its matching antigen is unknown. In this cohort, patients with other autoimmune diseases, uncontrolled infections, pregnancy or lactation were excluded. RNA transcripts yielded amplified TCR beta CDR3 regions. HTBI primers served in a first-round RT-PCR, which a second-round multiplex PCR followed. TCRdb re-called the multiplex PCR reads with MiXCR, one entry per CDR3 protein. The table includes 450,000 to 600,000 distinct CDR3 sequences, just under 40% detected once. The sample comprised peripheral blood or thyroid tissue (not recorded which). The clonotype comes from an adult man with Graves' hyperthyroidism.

The CDR3 DNA reads as TGTGCCAGCAGTGAACGCGACAGGGGGTTTGACTACGAGCAGTACTTC. Its translation is CASSERDRGFDYEQYF. The chain has TRBV6-1 and TRBJ2-7, with 9 bases lining up with TRBD1. V trimming: 2 bases; J trimming: 3 bases; junction bases outside the gene matches: 8. Per the germline V gene, CDR1 is MNHNS and CDR2 is SASEGT. The CDR3 sequence is 16 residues long.